What follows describes a single T cell receptor beta chain. Its cognate antigen is unknown. This sample stems from a study of T cell repertoires in cytomegalovirus infection. On the study more broadly: From public TCR beta signatures came an indication of both CMV infection and matching HLA type. Study results and caveats: In two of eight donors, the top clonotype was HLA-C-restricted CMV-specific. Frequencies of public TCR beta families were cumulated, and this identified carriers of CMV plus the relevant HLA.

Germline V gene data show CDR1 as MDHEN and CDR2 as SYDVKM. J gave up 2 bases and V 5 bases, and 9 bases lay outside the gene matches. This CDR3 comprises 17 residues. MiXCR, run by TCRdb on the reads, gives a single entry per CDR3 protein. The repertoire consists of over 150,000 distinct CDR3 sequences, with roughly a fifth occurring once and the leading ten covering approximately 3%. The chain employs TRBV28 and TRBJ2-1, with 10 bases fitting TRBD2. The sample comprised PBMCs. The origin of this receptor is a human donor in good health (CMV status not recorded). Some clones in this sample may be carry-over from other donors' samples. CDR3 sequence reads: CASSPGLANAAYNEQFF. The CDR3 DNA reads as TGTGCCAGCAGTCCGGGACTAGCGAATGCCGCCTACAATGAGCAGTTCTTC.